One and the same sample provided the 13 T cell receptor beta chains below, sequenced in a study of T cells after somatic rescue of genetic block. Clones were read by immunoSEQ multiplex PCR, and TCRdb kept only the in-frame ones, dropping some. The sample contains roughly 71,000 clones, roughly 90% of which appear only once. Sample: peripheral blood mononuclear cells (PBMCs). The receptors stem from a man younger than 40.

J is TRBJ2-3 and V is TRBV4-1, with D tentatively TRBD1 (6 bases). Trimming cost V 3 bases and J 11 bases, with 15 bases left between them. Germline loops: CDR1 MGHRA, CDR2 YSYEKL. CDR3 length equals 13 residues. The CDR3 DNA reads TGCGCCAGCAGCCACTTAGGGGGTTTTGAGCAGTATTTT. Its translation is CASSHLGGFEQYF.

This sequence joins TRBV11-2 and TRBJ2-2; TRBD2 agrees at 8 bases. The ends lost 5 bases at V and 6 bases at J; junction bases unmatched: 2. The CDR3 extends over 13 amino acids. The germline gives CDR1 SGHAT, CDR2 FQNNGV. The DNA for the CDR3 is TGTGCCAGCAGCGCGCGGGAGGCCGGGGAGCTGTTTTTT. It yields the protein CASSAREAGELFF.

The chain links TRBV27 to TRBJ2-3; D is uncertain. The CDR3 length is 13 residues. Germline V lookup: CDR1 MNHEY, CDR2 SMNVEV (reference sequence). The V and J ends lost 4 bases and 1 base respectively, with 6 bases between them. CDR3 residues: CASSSRGTDTQYF. CDR3 bases: TGTGCCAGCAGTTCTAGGGGCACAGATACGCAGTATTTT.

V and J are TRBV11-2 and TRBJ2-5; TRBD2 aligns across 13 bases. Trimming cost V 5 bases and J 2 bases; bases outside gene matches: 8. Looked up from germline, CDR1 is SGHAT and CDR2 is FQNNGV. This CDR3 has 17 residues. The CDR3 region is CASSPRTSGRVQETQYF. CDR3 DNA sequence: TGTGCCAGCAGCCCACGGACTAGCGGGAGAGTACAAGAGACCCAGTACTTC.

The chain links TRBV2 to TRBJ2-3; a possible D gene is TRBD1 (6 bases). With 11 bases removed from V and 1 base from J, the gap between germline ends came to 19 bases. CDR1 is SNHLY and CDR2 is FYNNEI in the germline V gene. The CDR3 is 15 amino acids. The chain's CDR3 is CAGLSEQGRTDTQYF. As DNA, the CDR3 is TGTGCCGGCCTATCGGAACAGGGCCGCACAGATACGCAGTATTTT.

The chain links TRBV6-5 to TRBJ1-3; a possible D gene is TRBD1 (5 bases). There are 13 residues in the CDR3. CDR1 is MNHEY, CDR2 SVGAGI, per germline. V was trimmed by 5 bases and J by 5 bases, leaving 10 bases between them. CDR3 in DNA: TGTGCCAGCAGTACCGGGACGAGAAACACCATATATTTT. Translation: CASSTGTRNTIYF.

The chain carries TRBV28 and TRBJ1-5, with a tentative D call TRBD1 (5 bases). V was clipped by 10 bases and J by 7 bases, with 20 bases between them. The CDR3 is made up of 14 amino acids. Germline V gives CDR1 MDHEN, CDR2 SYDVKM. CDR3 amino acids: CATVPQGRGQPQHF. The CDR3 DNA follows: TGTGCCACCGTTCCTCAGGGTCGAGGGCAGCCCCAGCATTTT.

The chain uses TRBV5-5 and TRBJ2-5; TRBD2 aligns across 11 bases. V lost 4 bases, J lost 3 bases, and 5 bases stayed unmatched. This CDR3 contains 15 residues. In germline, CDR1 is SGHKS, CDR2 YYEKEE (reference sequence). The CDR3 nucleotides are TGTGCCAGCAGCGCACCGGGACTAGCGGAAGAGACCCAGTACTTC. Protein product: CASSAPGLAEETQYF. Full variable domain (remainder filled in from reference TRBV5-5 and TRBJ2-5): DAGVTQSPTHLIKTRGQQVTLRCSPISGHKSVSWYQQVLGQGPQFIFQYYEKEERGRGNFPDRFSARQFPNYSSELNVNALLLGDSALYLCASSAPGLAEETQYFGPGTRLLVL.

This clone was seen a single time. This likely comes from a read error, as the CDR3 has no conserved phenylalanine or tryptophan at its end. V is TRBV4-3 and J is TRBJ1-2; D unclear. The CDR3 loop spans 13 amino acids. CDR1 is LGHNA and CDR2 is YSLEER in the germline V gene. Trimming left V 0 bases short and J 8 bases short, with 10 bases between. The CDR3 spells CASSQDIESGYTL. CDR3 DNA: TGCGCCAGCAGCCAAGATATCGAATCGGGCTACACCCTC.

This clone showed up just a few times. The gene calls are TRBV30 and TRBJ1-6, with a weak D call TRBD1 (5 bases). The CDR3 runs 14 residues. Trimming took 0 bases from V and 10 from J, leaving 13 bases between them. CDR1 is GTSNPN, CDR2 SVGIG, per germline (reference sequence). CDR3 loop: CAWSVRGGDSPLHF. The CDR3 DNA reads as TGTGCCTGGAGTGTACGGGGAGGGGACTCACCCCTCCACTTT.

This rearrangement joins TRBV13 to TRBJ1-1; no reliable D call. This CDR3 has 12 residues. CDR1 PRHDT and CDR2 FYEKMQ come from the germline V gene (reference sequence). The V gene lost 1 base and the J gene lost 4 bases, with 4 bases spanning the gap. CDR3 loop: CASSLEGTEAFF. In DNA, the CDR3 is TGTGCCAGCAGCTTAGAAGGCACTGAAGCTTTCTTT.

The J gene is TRBJ2-7, the V gene TRBV5-6, with D unclear. This CDR3 comprises 13 residues. V was shortened by 3 bases and J by 3 bases, with 10 bases between the two germline ends. Germline V CDR1 and CDR2: SGHDT, YYEEEE. CDR3 nucleotides: TGTGCCAGCAGCTCGAACACGCTCTACGAGCAGTACTTC. Amino acid sequence: CASSSNTLYEQYF.

The table lists this clone with a count of one. V usage is TRBV29-1 and J usage is TRBJ1-3; D remains ambiguous. Per germline, CDR1 SQVTM and CDR2 ANQGSEA. Trimming took 6 bases from V and 0 from J, leaving 9 bases between them. This CDR3 has 13 residues. CDR3 DNA: TGCAGCGTGGCGGGGTACTCTGGAAACACCATATATTTT. Translating it yields CSVAGYSGNTIYF.